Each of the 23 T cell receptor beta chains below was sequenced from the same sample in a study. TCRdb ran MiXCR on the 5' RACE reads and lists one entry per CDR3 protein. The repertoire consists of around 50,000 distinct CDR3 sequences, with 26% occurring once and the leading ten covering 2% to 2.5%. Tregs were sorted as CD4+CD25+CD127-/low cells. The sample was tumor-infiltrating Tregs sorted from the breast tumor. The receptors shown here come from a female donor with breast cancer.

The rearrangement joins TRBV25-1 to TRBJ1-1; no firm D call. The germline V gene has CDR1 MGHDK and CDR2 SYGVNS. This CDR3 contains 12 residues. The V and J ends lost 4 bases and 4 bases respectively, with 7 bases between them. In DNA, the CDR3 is TGTGCCAGCAGTGGATATGTCACTGAAGCTTTCTTT. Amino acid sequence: CASSGYVTEAFF.

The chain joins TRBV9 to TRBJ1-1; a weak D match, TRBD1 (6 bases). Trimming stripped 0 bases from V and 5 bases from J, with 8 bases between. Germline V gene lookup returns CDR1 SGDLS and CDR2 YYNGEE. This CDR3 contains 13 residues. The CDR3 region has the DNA TGTGCCAGCAGCGTAGGGAGGGGGACTGAAGCTTTCTTT. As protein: CASSVGRGTEAFF.

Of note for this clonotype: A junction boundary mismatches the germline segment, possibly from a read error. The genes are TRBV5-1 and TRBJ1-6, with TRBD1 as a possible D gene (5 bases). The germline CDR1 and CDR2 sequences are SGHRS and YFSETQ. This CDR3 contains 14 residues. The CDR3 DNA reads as TGCACCAGCAGCCCCGGGACTTCCACACTGCCCCTCCACTTT. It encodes CTSSPGTSTLPLHF.

The CDR3 nucleotides read TGCGCCAGCATCACAACGACAGGACAGAACTATGGCTACACCTTC. Its translation: CASITTTGQNYGYTF. The chain combines TRBV5-1 with TRBJ1-2; D is perhaps TRBD1 (6 bases). The CDR3 has 15 amino acids. V gave up 6 bases and J gave up 2 bases, with 17 bases separating them. Germline-derived CDR1 and CDR2 are SGHRS and YFSETQ.

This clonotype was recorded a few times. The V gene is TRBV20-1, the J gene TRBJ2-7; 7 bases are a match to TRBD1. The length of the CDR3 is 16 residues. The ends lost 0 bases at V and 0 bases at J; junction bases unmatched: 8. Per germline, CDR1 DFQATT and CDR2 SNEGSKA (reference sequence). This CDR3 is CSARDEGQRTSYEQYF. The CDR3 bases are TGCAGTGCTAGAGATGAGGGACAGCGGACCTCCTACGAGCAGTACTTC.

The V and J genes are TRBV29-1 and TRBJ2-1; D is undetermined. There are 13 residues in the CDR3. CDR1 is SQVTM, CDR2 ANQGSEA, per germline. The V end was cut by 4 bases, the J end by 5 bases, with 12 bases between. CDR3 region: CSVGGLPHNEQFF. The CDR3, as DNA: TGCAGCGTTGGAGGCCTTCCGCACAATGAGCAGTTCTTC.

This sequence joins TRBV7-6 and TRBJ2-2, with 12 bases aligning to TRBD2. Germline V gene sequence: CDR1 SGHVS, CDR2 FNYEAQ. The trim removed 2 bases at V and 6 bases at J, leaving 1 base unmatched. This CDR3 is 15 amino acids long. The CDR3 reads CASSLTSGRSGELFF. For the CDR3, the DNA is TGTGCCAGCAGCTTAACTAGCGGGAGGTCCGGGGAGCTGTTTTTT. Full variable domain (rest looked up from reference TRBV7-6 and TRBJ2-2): GAGVSQSPRYKVTKRGQDVALRCDPISGHVSLYWYRQALGQGPEFLTYFNYEAQQDKSGLPNDRFSAERPEGSISTLTIQRTEQRDSAMYRCASSLTSGRSGELFFGEGSRLTVL.

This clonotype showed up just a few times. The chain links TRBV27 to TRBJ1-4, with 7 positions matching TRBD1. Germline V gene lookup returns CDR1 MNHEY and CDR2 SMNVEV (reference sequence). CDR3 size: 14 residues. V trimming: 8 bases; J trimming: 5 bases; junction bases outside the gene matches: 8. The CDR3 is CASRLQGWNEKLFF. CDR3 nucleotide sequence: TGTGCCAGCCGACTACAGGGGTGGAATGAAAAACTGTTTTTT.

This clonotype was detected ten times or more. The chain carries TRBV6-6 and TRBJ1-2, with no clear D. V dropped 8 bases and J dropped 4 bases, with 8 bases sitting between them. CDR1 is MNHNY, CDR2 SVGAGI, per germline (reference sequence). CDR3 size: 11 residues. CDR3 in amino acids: CASQLSYGYTF. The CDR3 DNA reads TGTGCCAGCCAACTCAGCTATGGCTACACCTTC.

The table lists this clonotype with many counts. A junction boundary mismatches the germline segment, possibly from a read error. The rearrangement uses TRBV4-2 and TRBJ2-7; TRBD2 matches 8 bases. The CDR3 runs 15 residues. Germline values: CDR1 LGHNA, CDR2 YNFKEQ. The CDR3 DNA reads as TGTGCCAGCAGTCAAGCCACTAGCGGCCTCTACGAGCAGTACTTC. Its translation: CASSQATSGLYEQYF.

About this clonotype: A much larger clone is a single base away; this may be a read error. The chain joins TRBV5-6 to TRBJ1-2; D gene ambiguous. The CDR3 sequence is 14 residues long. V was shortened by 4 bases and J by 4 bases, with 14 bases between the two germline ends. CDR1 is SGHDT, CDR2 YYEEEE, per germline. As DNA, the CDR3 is TGTGCCAGCAGCCCTACCGGCGACCTCTATGGCTACACCTTC. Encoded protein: CASSPTGDLYGYTF.

For the CDR3, the DNA is TGTGCCAGCAGTGACGGGCATAACGAGCAGTACTTC. Translating gives CASSDGHNEQYF. The genes are TRBV25-1 and TRBJ2-7; the D is unclear. Germline V gene lookup returns CDR1 MGHDK and CDR2 SYGVNS. The V gene lost 3 bases and the J gene lost 5 bases, with 8 bases spanning the gap. The CDR3 covers 12 residues.

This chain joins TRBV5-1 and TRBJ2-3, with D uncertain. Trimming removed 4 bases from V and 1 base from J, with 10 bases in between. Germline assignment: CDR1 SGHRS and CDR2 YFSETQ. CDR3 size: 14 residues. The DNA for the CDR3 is TGCGCCAGCAGCGTGGTTCAGGGCACAGATACGCAGTATTTT. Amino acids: CASSVVQGTDTQYF.

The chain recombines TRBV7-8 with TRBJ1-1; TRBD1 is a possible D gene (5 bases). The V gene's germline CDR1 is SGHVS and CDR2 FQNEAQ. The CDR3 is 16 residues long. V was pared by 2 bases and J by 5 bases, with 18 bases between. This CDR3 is CASSLRGPRMGTEAFF. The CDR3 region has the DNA TGTGCCAGCAGCTTAAGGGGACCCCGTATGGGGACTGAAGCTTTCTTT.

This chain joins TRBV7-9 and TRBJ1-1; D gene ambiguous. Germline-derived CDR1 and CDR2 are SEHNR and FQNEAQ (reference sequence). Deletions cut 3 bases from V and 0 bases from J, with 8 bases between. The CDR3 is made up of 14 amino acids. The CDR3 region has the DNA TGTGCCAGCAGCTTGGACCGACTGAACACTGAAGCTTTCTTT. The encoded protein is CASSLDRLNTEAFF.

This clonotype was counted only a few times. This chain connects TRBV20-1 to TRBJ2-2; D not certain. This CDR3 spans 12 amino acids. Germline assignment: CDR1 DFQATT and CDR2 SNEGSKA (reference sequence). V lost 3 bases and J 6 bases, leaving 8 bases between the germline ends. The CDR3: CSASIVAGELFF. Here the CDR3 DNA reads TGCAGTGCTAGTATCGTGGCCGGGGAGCTGTTTTTT.

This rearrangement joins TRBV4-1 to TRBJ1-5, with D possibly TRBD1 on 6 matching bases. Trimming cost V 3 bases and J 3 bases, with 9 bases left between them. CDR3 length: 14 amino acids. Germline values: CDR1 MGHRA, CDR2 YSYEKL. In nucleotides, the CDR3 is TGCGCCAGCAGCCAGTACAGGGACAATCAGCCCCAGCATTTT. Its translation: CASSQYRDNQPQHF.

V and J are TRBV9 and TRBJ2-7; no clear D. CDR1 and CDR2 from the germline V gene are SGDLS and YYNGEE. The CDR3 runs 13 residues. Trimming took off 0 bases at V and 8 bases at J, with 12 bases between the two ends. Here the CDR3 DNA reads TGTGCCAGCAGCGTAGAGGTGGAAGGGAAGCAGTACTTC. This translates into CASSVEVEGKQYF.

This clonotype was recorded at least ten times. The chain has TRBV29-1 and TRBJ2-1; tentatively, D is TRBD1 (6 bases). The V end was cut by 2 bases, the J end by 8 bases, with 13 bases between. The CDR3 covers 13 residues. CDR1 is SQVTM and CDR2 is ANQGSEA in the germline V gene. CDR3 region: CSVEMQGMYEQFF. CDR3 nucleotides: TGCAGCGTTGAAATGCAGGGGATGTATGAGCAGTTCTTC.

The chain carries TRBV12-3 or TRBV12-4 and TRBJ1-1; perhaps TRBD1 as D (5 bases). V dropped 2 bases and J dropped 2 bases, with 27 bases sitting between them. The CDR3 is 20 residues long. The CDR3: CASSLMMLGAGGFRNTEAFF. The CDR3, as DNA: TGTGCCAGCAGTTTAATGATGCTAGGGGCTGGCGGGTTCCGTAACACTGAAGCTTTCTTT.

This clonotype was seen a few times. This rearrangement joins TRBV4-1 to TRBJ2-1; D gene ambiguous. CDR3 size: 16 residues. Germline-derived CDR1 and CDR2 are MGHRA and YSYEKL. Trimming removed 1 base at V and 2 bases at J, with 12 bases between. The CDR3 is CASSQVDIIAYNEQFF. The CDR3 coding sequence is TGCGCCAGCAGCCAAGTAGATATTATAGCCTACAATGAGCAGTTCTTC.

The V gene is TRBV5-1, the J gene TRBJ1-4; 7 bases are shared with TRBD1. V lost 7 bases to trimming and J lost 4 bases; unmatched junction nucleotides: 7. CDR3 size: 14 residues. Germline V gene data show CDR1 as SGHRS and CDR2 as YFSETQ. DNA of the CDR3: TGCGCCAGCGGAGAGACAGGGAATAATGAAAAACTGTTTTTT. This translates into CASGETGNNEKLFF.

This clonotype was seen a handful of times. DNA of the CDR3: TGCAGTGCTCCTCGAAGCGGGGGAAACACCGGGGAGCTGTTTTTT. Translation gives CSAPRSGGNTGELFF. The chain employs TRBV20-1 and TRBJ2-2; TRBD2 matches 8 bases. This CDR3 has 15 amino acids. CDR1 and CDR2 (germline): DFQATT, SNEGSKA (reference sequence). The ends lost 5 bases at V and 2 bases at J; junction bases unmatched: 7.